Reported below is one TCR beta chain. No antigen is known for it. The data originate from a study of blood T cells in healthy people across ages. Broader study findings: PBMCs that were unsorted prevented a conclusive naive versus antigen-experienced comparison. Unknown donor CMV status possibly confounded expanded clonotype changes.

A second PCR of roughly 7 to 11 cycles used a sample-barcoded 5' primer and a J-beta primer mix. TCRdb reanalysed the 5' RACE reads using MiXCR and keeps one entry per CDR3 protein. The sample carries fewer than 750,000 distinct CDR3 sequences, less than 60% recorded once. Input material: blood. The sequence came from a man older than 75 in good health.

CDR3 protein: CASSLDSRVSGNTIYF. The CDR3 DNA reads TGTGCCAGCAGCTTAGATAGCAGGGTCTCTGGAAACACCATATATTTT. This sequence joins TRBV7-2 and TRBJ1-3, with a possible D match to TRBD1 (5 bases). Trimming took 1 base from V and 0 from J, leaving 10 bases between them. The CDR3 contains 16 residues. Germline-derived CDR1 and CDR2 are SGHTA and FQGNSA.